This is a list of T cell receptor beta chains from one sample in a study of T cell changes during pregnancy in multiple sclerosis. Repertoires were generated with immunoSEQ multiplex PCR, while TCRdb's copy carries only in-frame clones and drops some. The sample consists of 40,000 to 55,000 clones, 80% to 95% of them appearing once. The material sequenced was CD4+ T cells from peripheral blood mononuclear cells, taken after pregnancy. These receptors were collected from a female donor in good health, enrolled as a control in a pregnancy study. Each CDR3 is given with its conserved first and last residue. Each record gives: V gene, D gene, J gene, clone size, CDR3 protein, CDR3 DNA. D genes are given only for firm matches. Some rows mark clone size as missing; the rest say once, few, many or name a class of expanded clone.

TRBV2,TRBD2,TRBJ2-1,-,CARLAGDYNEQFF,TGTGCCCGTCTAGCGGGAGACTACAATGAGCAGTTCTTC
TRBV15,-,TRBJ1-5,-,CATAPTGNQPQHF,TGTGCCACCGCTCCTACGGGCAATCAGCCCCAGCATTTT
TRBV18,TRBD1,TRBJ1-1,-,CASSQDRAEAFF,TGTGCCAGCTCACAGGACAGGGCTGAAGCTTTCTTT
TRBV7-2,TRBD1,TRBJ2-3,-,CASSPQPRQGRTDTQYF,TGTGCCAGCAGCCCTCAACCGCGACAGGGGCGCACAGATACGCAGTATTTT
TRBV9,TRBD2,TRBJ2-3,-,CASSVGLAGVTDTQYF,TGTGCCAGCAGCGTAGGACTAGCGGGAGTAACAGATACGCAGTATTTT
TRBV12-1,-,TRBJ1-1,-,CASSFVPPNLRASFF,TGTGCCAGCAGCTTTGTCCCCCCAAATTTGAGAGCGTCTTTCTTT
TRBV5-8,-,TRBJ1-6,once,CASSFNRDSPLHF,TGTGCCAGCAGCTTTAACAGGGATTCACCCCTCCACTTT
TRBV19,-,TRBJ2-2,-,CASSPRGFGGELFF,TGTGCCAGTAGCCCTAGGGGTTTCGGTGGGGAGCTGTTTTTT
TRBV27,TRBD2,TRBJ2-1,-,CASRSPRGRGPNEQFF,TGTGCCAGCAGATCCCCTCGCGGGAGGGGCCCGAATGAGCAGTTCTTC
TRBV7-6,-,TRBJ2-3,-,CASSLGPVSGTDTQYF,TGTGCCAGCAGCCTAGGGCCAGTATCTGGCACAGATACGCAGTATTTT
TRBV28,TRBD1,TRBJ1-4,once,CASRKTGGNEKLFF,TGTGCCAGCAGGAAGACAGGGGGGAATGAAAAACTGTTTTTT
TRBV15,TRBD1,TRBJ2-1,-,CATSPGQGTNNEQFF,TGTGCCACCAGCCCGGGACAGGGGACCAACAATGAGCAGTTCTTC
TRBV5-4,TRBD2,TRBJ2-7,-,CASSIGLAAEQYF,TGTGCCAGCAGCATAGGACTAGCGGCCGAGCAGTACTTC
TRBV5-1,-,TRBJ2-3,-,CASSLVGPASSSTDTQYF,TGCGCCAGCAGCTTGGTTGGCCCCGCAAGTTCTAGCACAGATACGCAGTATTTT
TRBV7-7,-,TRBJ2-5,-,CVGTGRQPQETQYF,TGTGTCGGAACGGGTCGGCAGCCACAAGAGACCCAGTACTTC
TRBV9,-,TRBJ2-3,-,CASSRRGSSSTDTQYF,TGTGCCAGCAGCAGAAGAGGGAGCTCGAGCACAGATACGCAGTATTTT
TRBV5-1,-,TRBJ2-3,-,CASSLSTDTQYF,TGCGCCAGCAGCCTTAGCACAGATACGCAGTATTTT
TRBV6-1,TRBD2,TRBJ2-3,-,CASSPLAGGDTQYF,TGTGCCAGCAGTCCCCTAGCGGGAGGAGATACGCAGTATTTT
TRBV27,-,TRBJ2-5,-,CASSLIFGGFGETQYF,TGTGCCAGCAGCCTCATCTTCGGGGGTTTTGGGGAGACCCAGTACTTC
TRBV5-8,-,TRBJ1-5,-,CASSLEGDDNQPQHF,TGTGCCAGCAGCTTGGAAGGGGATGACAATCAGCCCCAGCATTTT
TRBV2,-,TRBJ2-1,-,CASYTRVGNEQFF,TGTGCCAGCTACACCAGGGTTGGCAATGAGCAGTTCTTC
TRBV30,TRBD1,TRBJ1-3,-,CAWRSKQGAGNTIYF,TGTGCCTGGAGGTCTAAACAGGGGGCGGGAAACACCATATATTTT
TRBV4-2,-,TRBJ1-2,-,CASSPNLGYGYTF,TGTGCCAGCAGCCCCAACCTCGGCTATGGCTACACCTTC
TRBV6-1,-,TRBJ1-1,few,CASTLRDTEAFF,TGTGCCAGCACCCTGCGGGACACTGAAGCTTTCTTT
TRBV6-4,TRBD2,TRBJ2-3,-,CASSDSAGGPTDTQYF,TGTGCCAGCAGTGACTCGGCGGGGGGGCCAACAGATACGCAGTATTTT
TRBV5-3,TRBD1,TRBJ1-5,-,CARSLDLAPGTGLYSNQPQHF,TGTGCCAGAAGCTTGGATTTGGCGCCCGGGACAGGCCTTTATAGCAATCAGCCCCAGCATTTT
TRBV7-2,TRBD2,TRBJ2-7,-,CASSSGGGLAGYEQYF,TGTGCCAGCAGCTCCGGGGGGGGACTAGCGGGATACGAGCAGTACTTC
TRBV5-1,TRBD1,TRBJ1-3,-,CASSWTGRSGNTIYF,TGCGCCAGCAGCTGGACAGGTCGATCTGGAAACACCATATATTTT
TRBV11-3,-,TRBJ2-7,-,CASSLNRDHEQYF,TGTGCCAGCAGCTTAAACAGGGACCACGAGCAGTACTTC
TRBV5-1,TRBD2,TRBJ2-1,-,CASNGGTYNEQFF,TGCGCCAGCAACGGGGGGACCTACAATGAGCAGTTCTTC
TRBV5-7,-,TRBJ1-5,-,CASSGPEGVSNQPQHF,TGTGCCAGCAGCGGTCCGGAGGGAGTTAGCAATCAGCCCCAGCATTTT
TRBV18,-,TRBJ1-5,-,CASSPLYSKSNQPQHF,TGTGCCAGCTCACCACTCTACAGCAAGAGCAATCAGCCCCAGCATTTT
TRBV5-1,-,TRBJ2-5,-,CASSLGSARAETQYF,TGCGCCAGCAGCTTGGGTTCGGCCAGGGCAGAGACCCAGTACTTC
TRBV25-1,-,TRBJ1-2,-,CASSGGKDGYTF,TGTGCCAGCAGTGGAGGGAAGGATGGCTACACCTTC
TRBV4-1,-,TRBJ2-5,-,CASSHEPRGRETQYF,TGCGCCAGCAGCCATGAGCCTCGGGGTCGCGAGACCCAGTACTTC
TRBV5-1,-,TRBJ2-2,-,CASSPGEHTGELFF,TGCGCCAGCAGCCCCGGTGAGCACACCGGGGAGCTGTTTTTT